A single sample is the source of the 9 T cell receptor beta chains below, sequenced in a study of CXCR3-negative and CXCR3-positive naive CD8 T cells. Researchers prepared the TRB cDNA libraries using 5' RACE with UMI labels. TCRdb derives one entry per CDR3 protein from the 5' RACE reads, leaving out DNA. The sample spans approximately 83,000 distinct CDR3 sequences; the ten largest clones claim around 1.6%. The sample comprised naive CXCR3- CD8+ T cells from blood. Subset indicated: CD45RO-CCR7+CD27+CD95- naive CD8+ T cells lacking CXCR3 (TNR3-). The receptors were gathered from a human donor in good health. Some clones in this sample may be carry-over from other donors' samples.

The chain has TRBV15 and TRBJ2-1; TCRdb gives TRBD1 as the D gene, but with no DNA this cannot be confirmed. Germline values: CDR1 LNHNV, CDR2 YYDKDF (reference sequence). This CDR3 spans 13 amino acids. The CDR3 here is CATSRDTSPRLFF.

The rearrangement links TRBV28 to TRBJ2-1. CDR1 MDHEN and CDR2 SYDVKM come from the germline V gene. This CDR3 comprises 17 residues. CDR3 protein: CASSFHQSGSSYNEQFF.

J is TRBJ2-7 and V is TRBV6-5; TCRdb's D gene call, TRBD1, goes unchecked for lack of DNA. The germline V gene has CDR1 MNHEY and CDR2 SVGAGI. CDR3 length: 15 amino acids. The CDR3 protein is CASRQGHTLPYEQYF.

The rearrangement links TRBV10-2 to TRBJ1-3; TCRdb's D call of TRBD1 is untestable without DNA. Germline-derived CDR1 and CDR2 are WSHSY and SAAADI. The CDR3 covers 15 residues. The CDR3 spells CASSEQGQTGNTIYF.

The rearrangement uses TRBV29-1 and TRBJ2-2; as DNA is missing, the TRBD2 call by TCRdb cannot be tested. The CDR3 has 15 amino acids. In germline, CDR1 is SQVTM, CDR2 ANQGSEA. CDR3 in amino acids: CSVEDAGSNTGELFF.

The gene calls are TRBV20-1 and TRBJ2-7; there is no DNA to check the TCRdb D call of TRBD1. CDR3 size: 13 residues. Germline loops: CDR1 DFQATT, CDR2 SNEGSKA (reference sequence). The CDR3 loop is CSATTGTAYEQYF.

The chain is built from TRBV4-2 and TRBJ2-1; with no DNA, the TCRdb D assignment of TRBD2 cannot be verified. Germline assignment: CDR1 LGHNA and CDR2 YNFKEQ. The length of the CDR3 is 14 residues. The CDR3 is CASCGPSVCNEQFF.

The gene calls are TRBV7-3 and TRBJ2-6; the TCRdb call, TRBD2, lacks DNA for checking. Germline V gene data show CDR1 as SGHTA and CDR2 as FQGTGA. The CDR3 totals 18 residues. This CDR3 is CASSQSGGLYLGANVLTF.

CDR3 residues: CASSVPRSRGPTDTQYF. The V gene is TRBV7-9, the J gene TRBJ2-3; without DNA, the TCRdb call of TRBD1 cannot be checked. This CDR3 contains 17 residues. The germline V gene has CDR1 SEHNR and CDR2 FQNEAQ (reference sequence).